This T cell receptor (beta chain) stems from a study of blood T cell repertoires in COVID-19. Study-level background: Samples came from the United States, Italy and Spain, spanning acute and convalescent COVID-19.

How the authors handled the data: By means of reference gene primer amplification, nucleated cell counts were estimated. Using immunoSEQ multiplex PCR, the repertoire was profiled, and TCRdb retains in-frame clones only, with some absent. V and J calls and clone size are given by that table; D and trimming were obtained from the DNA. The sample contains under 350,000 clones, around 92% of which appear only once. A Seattle source enrolled patients during active infection and followed them longitudinally. V lost 6 bases to trimming and J lost 4 bases; unmatched junction nucleotides: 6. Germline values: CDR1 SNHLY, CDR2 FYNNEI. This CDR3 has 15 amino acids.

Material for sequencing was peripheral blood. The rearrangement links TRBV2 to TRBJ2-1; TRBD1 agrees at 10 bases. The clonotype originates from a woman aged 30 to 39 with COVID-19, enrolled during active disease. In DNA form, the CDR3 reads TGTGCCAGCAGAACGGGACAGGGGCGATACAATGAGCAGTTCTTC. Translated, it gives CASRTGQGRYNEQFF. Combining the CDR3 with reference TRBV2 and TRBJ2-1 gives the whole variable domain EPEVTQTPSHQVTQMGQEVILRCVPISNHLYFYWYRQILGQKVEFLVSFYNNEISEKSEIFDDQFSVERPDGSNFTLKIRSTKLEDSAMYFCASRTGQGRYNEQFFGPGTRLTVL.